The 22 T cell receptor beta chains below come from one sample, sequenced in a study of somatic mutations in cytotoxic T cells in rheumatoid arthritis. The protocol was immunoSEQ multiplex PCR, while the TCRdb copy is restricted to in-frame clones and leaves out a portion. The sample includes 10,000 or so clones, roughly 70% seen only once; the top ten take around two fifths. The sequenced sample was CD8+ T cells sorted from blood. The receptors shown here come from an adult with rheumatoid arthritis.

This clone is a singleton in its sample. CDR3 sequence: CASSDPNRSRHYGYTF. The CDR3 DNA sequence: TGTGCCAGCAGTGATCCCAATCGGAGCCGCCACTATGGCTACACCTTC. The rearrangement joins TRBV2 to TRBJ1-2; D is unclear. This CDR3 is built from 16 residues. The ends were cut back, 3 bases at V and 3 bases at J, with 17 bases in the middle. Germline V lookup: CDR1 SNHLY, CDR2 FYNNEI.

The rearrangement links TRBV28 to TRBJ1-5, with D unclear. Trimming took 3 bases from V and 2 from J, leaving 8 bases between them. CDR1 is MDHEN and CDR2 is SYDVKM in the germline V gene. The CDR3 length is 14 residues. CDR3 in amino acids: CASSLSRGNQPQHF. The CDR3 bases are TGTGCCAGCAGTTTGTCACGGGGCAATCAGCCCCAGCATTTT. Full variable domain (missing parts from reference TRBV28 and TRBJ1-5): DVKVTQSSRYLVKRTGEKVFLECVQDMDHENMFWYRQDPGLGLRLIYFSYDVKMKEKGDIPEGYSVSREKKERFSLILESASTNQTSMYLCASSLSRGNQPQHFGDGTRLSIL.

This chain uses TRBV6-1 with TRBJ2-5; maybe TRBD2 (6 bases). CDR1 and CDR2 from the germline V gene are MNHNS and SASEGT. This CDR3 spans 15 amino acids. V lost 9 bases, J lost 2 bases, and 19 bases lay in between. The CDR3 DNA reads TGTGCCAGACTTGCCGTTAGGAGGGTACAAGAGACCCAGTACTTC. Its protein product is CARLAVRRVQETQYF.

This chain joins TRBV5-5 and TRBJ2-3; TRBD1 matches at 7 bases. The CDR3 is 17 amino acids. V lost 2 bases, J lost 4 bases, and 13 bases stayed unmatched. Per the germline V gene, CDR1 is SGHKS and CDR2 is YYEKEE (reference sequence). The CDR3 DNA sequence: TGTGCCAGCAGCTTTCGCATAGGGACACAGGGGTCAGATACGCAGTATTTT. Translated, it gives CASSFRIGTQGSDTQYF.

This clone is labeled medium-sized. V gene TRBV9 combines with J gene TRBJ2-1; no clear D gene. CDR1 and CDR2 (germline): SGDLS, YYNGEE. V was pared by 1 base and J by 4 bases, with 9 bases between. The CDR3 loop spans 14 amino acids. Here the CDR3 reads CASSVRPEYNEQFF. In DNA, the CDR3 is TGTGCCAGCAGCGTACGACCAGAGTACAATGAGCAGTTCTTC.

In this sample, this clone is medium-sized (0.01 to 0.1%). V usage is TRBV6-4 and J usage is TRBJ1-5; possible D gene TRBD1, 6 bases. From germline, CDR1 is MRHNA and CDR2 SNTAGT. The CDR3 totals 16 residues. V lost 0 bases and J lost 4, with 13 bases in between. The CDR3 sequence is CASSDSGGEGNQPQHF. In nucleotides, the CDR3 is TGTGCCAGCAGTGACTCAGGGGGTGAGGGGAATCAGCCCCAGCATTTT.

The CDR3 nucleotides read TGCGCCAGCAGTGACAACCGGGAGGGGGTGAGAGGCGAAAAACTGTTTTTT. The encoded protein is CASSDNREGVRGEKLFF. The V call is TRBV10-1, the J call TRBJ1-4; TRBD1 might be the D (6 bases). This CDR3 comprises 17 residues. V was shortened by 3 bases and J by 8 bases, with 22 bases between the two germline ends. CDR1 is WNHNN and CDR2 is SYGVQD in the germline V gene (reference sequence).

J is TRBJ1-2 and V is TRBV27; 8 bases match TRBD1. The CDR3 extends over 15 amino acids. Trimming took 6 bases from V and 4 from J; bases not matched to a gene: 10. Germline V gives CDR1 MNHEY, CDR2 SMNVEV (reference sequence). The CDR3 nucleotides read TGTGCCAGCAGCCTAAGGACAGGGTCTACCTATGGCTACACCTTC. It encodes CASSLRTGSTYGYTF.

The chain is built from TRBV4-3 and TRBJ2-3; 7 bases are shared with TRBD2. The CDR3 extends over 14 amino acids. The germline V gene encodes CDR1 LGHNA and CDR2 YSLEER. V lost 0 bases and J lost 6; bases outside the gene matches: 3. As DNA, the CDR3 is TGCGCCAGCAGCCAAGAAGGAGCGGGGGATACGCAGTATTTT. It yields the protein CASSQEGAGDTQYF.

The rearrangement joins TRBV4-1 to TRBJ1-1, with D tentatively TRBD1 (5 bases). There are 15 residues in the CDR3. V lost 7 bases, J lost 3 bases, and 18 bases lay in between. Germline CDR1 reads MGHRA; CDR2 reads YSYEKL. CDR3 DNA sequence: TGCGCCAGCACCGCGGGGAGGGGCGTGGACACTGAAGCTTTCTTT. Translation: CASTAGRGVDTEAFF.

The chain is built from TRBV6-1 and TRBJ2-5; TRBD2 aligns across 13 bases. Germline V lookup: CDR1 MNHNS, CDR2 SASEGT. The CDR3 is 13 amino acids. Unmatched junction bases numbered 3, after V lost 11 bases and J lost 3 bases. The CDR3 here is CAAGLAGEETQYF. CDR3 DNA: TGTGCCGCAGGACTAGCGGGGGAAGAGACCCAGTACTTC.

V and J are TRBV28 and TRBJ1-1; no firm D call. Trimming cost V 5 bases and J 7 bases, with 11 bases left between them. Germline V gene sequence: CDR1 MDHEN, CDR2 SYDVKM. The CDR3 runs to 12 residues. CDR3 in amino acids: CASSPDGNEAFF. In nucleotides, the CDR3 is TGTGCCAGCAGTCCTGACGGCAATGAAGCTTTCTTT. Full variable domain (missing parts from reference TRBV28 and TRBJ1-1): DVKVTQSSRYLVKRTGEKVFLECVQDMDHENMFWYRQDPGLGLRLIYFSYDVKMKEKGDIPEGYSVSREKKERFSLILESASTNQTSMYLCASSPDGNEAFFGQGTRLTVV.

The chain employs TRBV27 and TRBJ1-5; D is undetermined. Germline-derived CDR1 and CDR2 are MNHEY and SMNVEV (reference sequence). The CDR3 sequence is 14 residues long. Trimming left V 4 bases short and J 7 bases short, with 14 bases between. CDR3 protein: CASSYRGGSQPQHF. The CDR3 DNA sequence: TGTGCCAGCAGTTACAGAGGCGGGAGCCAGCCCCAGCATTTT.

The chain carries TRBV7-2 and TRBJ2-2; 8 bases line up with TRBD2. Losses at the gene ends were 2 bases for V and 6 bases for J; bases not matched to a gene: 8. The CDR3 is 16 residues long. From germline, CDR1 is SGHTA and CDR2 FQGNSA. CDR3 DNA: TGTGCCAGCAGCTTATACGGCGGGGGGACGGCCGGGGAGCTGTTTTTT. This gives the protein CASSLYGGGTAGELFF.

The V call is TRBV19, the J call TRBJ1-2; 7 nucleotides match TRBD1. From germline, CDR1 is LNHDA and CDR2 SQIVND (reference sequence). The junction had 5 bases not matched to a gene; V was cut back by 2 bases and J by 2 bases. The CDR3 sequence is 15 residues long. CDR3 loop: CASSIWDRSNYGYTF. The CDR3 DNA sequence: TGTGCCAGTAGTATATGGGACAGATCGAACTATGGCTACACCTTC.

This clone has just a few counts. The chain links TRBV5-6 to TRBJ2-2; 7 bases match TRBD1. Germline values: CDR1 SGHDT, CDR2 YYEEEE. This CDR3 has 15 amino acids. J was trimmed by 1 base and V by 1 base; bases with no gene match: 1. The CDR3 DNA follows: TGTGCCAGCAGCTTGCCAGGGGGGAACACCGGGGAGCTGTTTTTT. It translates to CASSLPGGNTGELFF.

J is TRBJ2-3 and V is TRBV4-3, with D possibly called TRBD1 or TRBD2 (6 bases each). The germline gives CDR1 LGHNA, CDR2 YSLEER. The CDR3 is 17 amino acids. The V gene lost 0 bases and the J gene lost 0 bases, with 13 bases spanning the gap. In DNA form, the CDR3 reads TGCGCCAGCAGCCAAGACTGGGGGGCGGGGAGCACAGATACGCAGTATTTT. It codes for CASSQDWGAGSTDTQYF.

The chain is built from TRBV2 and TRBJ2-3; TRBD2 agrees at 11 bases. V trimming: 3 bases; J trimming: 5 bases; junction bases outside the gene matches: 13. In germline, CDR1 is SNHLY, CDR2 FYNNEI. CDR3 size: 18 residues. This CDR3 reads CASSEYSGLAGGQDTQYF. DNA for the CDR3: TGTGCCAGCAGTGAGTACTCAGGGCTAGCGGGGGGTCAAGATACGCAGTATTTT.

The chain uses TRBV28 and TRBJ2-7; D call uncertain. The CDR3 has 15 residues. Trimming pared 6 bases from V and 2 bases from J, leaving 17 bases between. Germline loops: CDR1 MDHEN, CDR2 SYDVKM. The CDR3, as DNA: TGTGCCAGCAGCCAGAATCTAGGGTCTCCCTACGAGCAGTACTTC. It is translated as CASSQNLGSPYEQYF.

The table lists this clone with a count of one. The chain links TRBV7-2 to TRBJ2-7, with 8 bases lining up with TRBD2. Germline loops: CDR1 SGHTA, CDR2 FQGNSA. The CDR3 extends over 13 amino acids. Trimming at V came to 5 bases and at J to 4 bases, leaving 4 bases not matched to a gene. The CDR3 bases are TGTGCCAGCAGCCCGACTAGCGATTACGAGCAGTACTTC. As protein: CASSPTSDYEQYF.

The chain is built from TRBV19 and TRBJ1-5; TRBD1 might be the D (5 bases). Per the germline V gene, CDR1 is LNHDA and CDR2 is SQIVND (reference sequence). The CDR3 has 15 residues. The V end lost 2 bases, the J end lost 7 bases, and 15 bases lay between the germline ends. CDR3 in amino acids: CASSIWGPGGQPQHF. The CDR3 DNA sequence: TGTGCCAGTAGTATATGGGGACCGGGAGGGCAGCCCCAGCATTTT. Complete variable domain (other parts from reference TRBV19 and TRBJ1-5): DGGITQSPKYLFRKEGQNVTLSCEQNLNHDAMYWYRQDPGQGLRLIYYSQIVNDFQKGDIAEGYSVSREKKESFPLTVTSAQKNPTAFYLCASSIWGPGGQPQHFGDGTRLSIL.

This clone was found a few times. The genes are TRBV19 and TRBJ2-7; D unclear. CDR3 size: 14 residues. The V gene's germline CDR1 is LNHDA and CDR2 SQIVND (reference sequence). With 3 bases removed from V and 4 bases from J, the gap between germline ends came to 13 bases. Here the CDR3 reads CASSITLGRYEQYF. The CDR3, as DNA: TGTGCCAGTAGTATCACCTTGGGTCGATACGAGCAGTACTTC.